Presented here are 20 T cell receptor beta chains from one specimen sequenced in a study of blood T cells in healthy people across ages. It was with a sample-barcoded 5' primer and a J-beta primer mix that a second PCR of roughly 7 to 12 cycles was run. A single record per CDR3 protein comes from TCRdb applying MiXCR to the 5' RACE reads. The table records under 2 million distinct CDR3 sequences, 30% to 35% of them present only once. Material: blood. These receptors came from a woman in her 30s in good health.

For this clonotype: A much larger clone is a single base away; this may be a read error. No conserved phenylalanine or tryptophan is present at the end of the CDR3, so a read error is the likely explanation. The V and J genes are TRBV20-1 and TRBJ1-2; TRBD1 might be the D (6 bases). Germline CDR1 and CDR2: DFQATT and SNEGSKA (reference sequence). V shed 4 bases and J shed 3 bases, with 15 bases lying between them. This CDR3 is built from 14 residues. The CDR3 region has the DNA TGCAGTGCTACCAGACAGGCGGCTTACTATGGCTACACCTGC. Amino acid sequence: CSATRQAAYYGYTC.

The CDR3 DNA sequence: TGCGCCAGCAGCTCAAGGACTAGCGGGACCGGGGAGCTGTTTTTT. It yields the protein CASSSRTSGTGELFF. The rearrangement uses TRBV4-1 and TRBJ2-2; 11 bases are a match to TRBD2. Germline lookup yields CDR1 MGHRA and CDR2 YSYEKL. Trimming removed 5 bases from V and 5 bases from J; junction bases left unmatched: 4. The length of the CDR3 is 15 residues.

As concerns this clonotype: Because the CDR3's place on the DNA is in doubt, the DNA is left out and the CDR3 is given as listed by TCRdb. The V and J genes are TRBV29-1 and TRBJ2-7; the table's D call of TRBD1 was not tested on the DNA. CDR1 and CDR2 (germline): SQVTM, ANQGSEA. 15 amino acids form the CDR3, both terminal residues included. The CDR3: CSVGGWAGGTYEQDF.

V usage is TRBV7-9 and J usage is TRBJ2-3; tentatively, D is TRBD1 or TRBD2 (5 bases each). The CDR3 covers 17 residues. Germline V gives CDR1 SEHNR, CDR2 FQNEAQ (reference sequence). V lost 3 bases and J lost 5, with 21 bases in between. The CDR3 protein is CASSLGTPGPGRDTQYF. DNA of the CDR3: TGTGCCAGCAGCTTGGGGACCCCCGGCCCTGGGAGAGATACGCAGTATTTT.

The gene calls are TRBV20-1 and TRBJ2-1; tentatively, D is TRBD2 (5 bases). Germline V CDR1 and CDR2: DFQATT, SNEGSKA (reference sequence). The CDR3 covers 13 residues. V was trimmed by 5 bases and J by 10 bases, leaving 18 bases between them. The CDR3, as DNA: TGCAGTGCTGGTACCGTCGGGAATCTAGAGCAGTTCTTC. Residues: CSAGTVGNLEQFF.

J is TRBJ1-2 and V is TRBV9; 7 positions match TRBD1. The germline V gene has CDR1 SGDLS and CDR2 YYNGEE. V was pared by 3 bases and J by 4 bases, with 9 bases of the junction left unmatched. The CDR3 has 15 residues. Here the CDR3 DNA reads TGTGCCAGCAGCGCACAGGGGTCGCTGGGCTATGGCTACACCTTC. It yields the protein CASSAQGSLGYGYTF.

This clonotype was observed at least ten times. CDR3 coding DNA: TGTGCCAGCGTGAGGAGCGCGCGTAACTATGGCTACACCTTC. Translating gives CASVRSARNYGYTF. V usage is TRBV28 and J usage is TRBJ1-2; D call uncertain. V lost 8 bases, J lost 1 base, and 14 bases lay in between. Germline CDR1 reads MDHEN; CDR2 reads SYDVKM. The CDR3 spans 14 residues.

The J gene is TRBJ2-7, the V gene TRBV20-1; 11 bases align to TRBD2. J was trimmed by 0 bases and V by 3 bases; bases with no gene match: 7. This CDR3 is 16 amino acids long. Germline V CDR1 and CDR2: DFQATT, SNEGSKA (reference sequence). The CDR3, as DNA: TGCAGTGCTAGTGACTTAGCGGGAGGGAGCTCCTACGAGCAGTACTTC. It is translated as CSASDLAGGSSYEQYF.

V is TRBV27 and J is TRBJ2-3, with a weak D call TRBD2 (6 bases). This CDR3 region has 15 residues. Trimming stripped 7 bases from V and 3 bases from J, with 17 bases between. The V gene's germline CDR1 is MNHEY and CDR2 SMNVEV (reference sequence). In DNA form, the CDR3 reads TGTGCCAGCAATTTGGGAGGAGTGGGGACAGATACGCAGTATTTT. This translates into CASNLGGVGTDTQYF.

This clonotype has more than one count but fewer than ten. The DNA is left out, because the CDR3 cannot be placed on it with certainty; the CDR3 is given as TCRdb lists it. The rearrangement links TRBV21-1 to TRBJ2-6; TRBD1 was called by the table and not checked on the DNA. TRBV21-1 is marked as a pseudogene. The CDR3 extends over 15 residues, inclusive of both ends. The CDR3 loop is CASSNWGSGANVLTF.

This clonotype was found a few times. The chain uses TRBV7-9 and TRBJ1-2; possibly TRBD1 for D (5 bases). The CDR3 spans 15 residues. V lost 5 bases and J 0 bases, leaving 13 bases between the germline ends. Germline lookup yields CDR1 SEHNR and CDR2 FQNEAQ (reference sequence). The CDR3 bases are TGTGCCAGCAGCCCCTCATGGGACCCTAACTATGGCTACACCTTC. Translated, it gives CASSPSWDPNYGYTF.

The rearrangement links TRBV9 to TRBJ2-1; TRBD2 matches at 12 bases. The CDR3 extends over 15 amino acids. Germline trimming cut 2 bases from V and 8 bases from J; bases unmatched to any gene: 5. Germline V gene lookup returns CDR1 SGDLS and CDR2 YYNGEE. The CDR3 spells CASSVTSGSSYEQFF. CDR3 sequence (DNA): TGTGCCAGCAGCGTGACTAGCGGGAGTAGCTATGAGCAGTTCTTC.

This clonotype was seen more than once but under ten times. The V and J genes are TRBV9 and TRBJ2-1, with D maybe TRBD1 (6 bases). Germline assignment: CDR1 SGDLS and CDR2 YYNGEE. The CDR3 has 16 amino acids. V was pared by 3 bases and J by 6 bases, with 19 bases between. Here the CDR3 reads CASSASPGTTTNEQFF. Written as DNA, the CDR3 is TGTGCCAGCAGCGCCTCTCCCGGGACAACGACCAATGAGCAGTTCTTC.

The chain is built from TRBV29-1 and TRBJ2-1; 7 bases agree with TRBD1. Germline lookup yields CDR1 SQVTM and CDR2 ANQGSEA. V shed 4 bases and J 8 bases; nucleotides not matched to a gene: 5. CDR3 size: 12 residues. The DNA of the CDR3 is TGCAGCGTTGGGGTAGGGGGCTATGAGCAGTTCTTC. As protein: CSVGVGGYEQFF.

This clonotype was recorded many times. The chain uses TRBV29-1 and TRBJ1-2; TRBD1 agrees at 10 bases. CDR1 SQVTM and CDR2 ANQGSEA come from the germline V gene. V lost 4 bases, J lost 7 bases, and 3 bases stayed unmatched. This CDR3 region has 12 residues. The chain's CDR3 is CSVVRDRGGYTF. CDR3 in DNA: TGCAGCGTTGTTCGGGACAGGGGTGGCTACACCTTC. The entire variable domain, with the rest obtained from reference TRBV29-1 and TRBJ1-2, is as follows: SAVISQKPSRDICQRGTSLTIQCQVDSQVTMMFWYRQQPGQSLTLIATANQGSEATYESGFVIDKFPISRPNLTFSTLTVSNMSPEDSSIYLCSVVRDRGGYTFGSGTRLTVV.

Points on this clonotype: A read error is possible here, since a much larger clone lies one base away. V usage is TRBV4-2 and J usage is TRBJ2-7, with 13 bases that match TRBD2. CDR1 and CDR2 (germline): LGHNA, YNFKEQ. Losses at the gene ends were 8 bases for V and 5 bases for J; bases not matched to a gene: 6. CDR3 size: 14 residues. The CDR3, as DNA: TGTGCCAGCTCCGGGACTAGCGGGATCCACGAGCAGTACTTC. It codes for CASSGTSGIHEQYF.

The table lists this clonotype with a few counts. The CDR3 sequence: CASSQEIKPELGGYTF. The CDR3 region has the DNA TGCGCCAGCAGCCAAGAAATTAAACCCGAATTGGGAGGCTACACCTTC. This sequence joins TRBV4-1 and TRBJ1-2; D gene unclear. CDR1 MGHRA and CDR2 YSYEKL come from the germline V gene. The V and J ends lost 0 bases and 8 bases respectively, with 19 bases between them. The CDR3 consists of 16 residues.

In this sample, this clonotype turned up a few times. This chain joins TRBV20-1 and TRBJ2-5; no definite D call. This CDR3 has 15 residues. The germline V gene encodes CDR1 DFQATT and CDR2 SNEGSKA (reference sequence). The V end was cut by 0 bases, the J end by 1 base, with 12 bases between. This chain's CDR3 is CSARELGSFQETQYF. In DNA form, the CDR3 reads TGCAGTGCTAGAGAATTGGGTTCGTTCCAAGAGACCCAGTACTTC.

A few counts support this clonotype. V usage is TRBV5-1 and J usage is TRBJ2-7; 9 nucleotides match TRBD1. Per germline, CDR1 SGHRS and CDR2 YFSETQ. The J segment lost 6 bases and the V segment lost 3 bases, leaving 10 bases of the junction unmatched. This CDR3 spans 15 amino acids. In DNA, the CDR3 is TGCGCCAGCAGCTCGGACAGGGGTCGATCCGCCGAGCAGTACTTC. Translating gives CASSSDRGRSAEQYF.

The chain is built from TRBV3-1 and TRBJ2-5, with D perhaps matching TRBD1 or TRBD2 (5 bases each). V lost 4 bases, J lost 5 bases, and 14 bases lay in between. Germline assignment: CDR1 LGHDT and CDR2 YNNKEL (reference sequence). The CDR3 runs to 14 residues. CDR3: CASSPGPAAETQYF. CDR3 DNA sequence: TGTGCCAGCAGCCCGGGACCCGCCGCCGAGACCCAGTACTTC.